This is a list of T cell receptor beta chains from one sample in a study of CD8+CD57+ T cells in acquired aplastic anemia. Via MiXCR, TCRdb re-called the reads, giving one row per CDR3 protein. The top ten clones hold 0.8% to 0.85% of a sample with about half a million distinct CDR3 sequences, less than 35% of them seen once. The source material was sorted CD4+, CD8+, or CD8+CD57+ T cells (not recorded which) from PBMCs. The source of these receptors is a human donor with aplastic anemia. Each CDR3 is given with its conserved first and last residue. Each record gives: J gene, clone size, V gene, D gene, CDR3 protein, CDR3 DNA. The D gene is left open where the match is weak. Expanded clones are given a class, and other clones once, few, many or no size at all.

J: TRBJ2-2; size: few; V: TRBV13; D: .; CDR3: CASRTTTGKLDTGELFF; DNA: TGTGCCAGCAGAACAACTACAGGGAAATTGGACACCGGGGAGCTGTTTTTT
J: TRBJ2-1; size: many; V: TRBV19; D: TRBD1; CDR3: CASTIDGLGQGGWNEQFF; DNA: TGTGCCAGTACCATAGATGGGTTGGGACAGGGAGGGTGGAATGAGCAGTTCTTC
J: TRBJ2-5; size: .; V: TRBV9; D: TRBD2; CDR3: CASSVDPGGGAVETQYF; DNA: TGTGCCAGCAGCGTAGATCCCGGCGGGGGGGCAGTAGAGACCCAGTACTTC
J: TRBJ1-5; size: .; V: TRBV24-1; D: TRBD1; CDR3: CATGTVQPTQHF; DNA: TGTGCCACCGGGACAGTCCAACCGACCCAGCATTTT
J: TRBJ2-1; size: .; V: TRBV4-1; D: TRBD2; CDR3: CASSQPSGSREQFF; DNA: TGCGCCAGCAGCCAGCCTAGCGGGAGTAGAGAGCAGTTCTTC
J: TRBJ1-2; size: .; V: TRBV11-1; D: .; CDR3: CASSFRVLVIPNYGYTF; DNA: TGTGCCAGCAGCTTCAGGGTTTTGGTGATACCGAATTATGGCTACACCTTC
J: TRBJ1-2; size: .; V: TRBV5-6; D: TRBD1; CDR3: CASSGGTGNDYGYTF; DNA: TGTGCCAGCAGCGGAGGGACAGGGAACGACTATGGCTACACCTTC
J: TRBJ2-7; size: many; V: TRBV19; D: TRBD2; CDR3: CASSTLAGETYEQYF; DNA: TGTGCCAGTAGTACACTAGCGGGGGAAACCTACGAGCAGTACTTC
J: TRBJ2-5; size: .; V: TRBV7-4; D: .; CDR3: CASSLAYGETQYF; DNA: TGTGCTAGCAGCTTAGCTTATGGGGAGACCCAGTACTTC
J: TRBJ1-6; size: few; V: TRBV20-1; D: .; CDR3: CSARKVESSYNSPLHF; DNA: TGCAGTGCTAGAAAGGTTGAGAGCTCCTATAATTCACCCCTCCACTTT
J: TRBJ1-4; size: .; V: TRBV3-1; D: TRBD1; CDR3: CASSQARGHNEKLFF; DNA: TGTGCCAGCAGCCAAGCCAGGGGGCATAATGAAAAACTGTTTTTT